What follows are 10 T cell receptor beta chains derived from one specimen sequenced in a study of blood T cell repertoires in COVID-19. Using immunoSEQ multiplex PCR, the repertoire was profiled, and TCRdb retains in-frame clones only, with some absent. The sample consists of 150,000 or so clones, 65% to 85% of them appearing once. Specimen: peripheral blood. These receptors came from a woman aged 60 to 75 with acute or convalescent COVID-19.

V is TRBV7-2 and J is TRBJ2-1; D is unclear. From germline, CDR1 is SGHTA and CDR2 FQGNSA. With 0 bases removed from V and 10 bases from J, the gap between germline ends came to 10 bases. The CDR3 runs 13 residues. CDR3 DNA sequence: TGTGCCAGCAGCTTAGCTGGTTTGAGAGAGCAGTTCTTC. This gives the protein CASSLAGLREQFF.

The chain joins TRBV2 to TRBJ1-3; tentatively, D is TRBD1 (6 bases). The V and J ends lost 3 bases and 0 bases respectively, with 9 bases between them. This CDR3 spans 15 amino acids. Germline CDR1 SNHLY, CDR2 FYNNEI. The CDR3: CASSEGALSGNTIYF. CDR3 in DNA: TGTGCCAGCAGTGAGGGGGCTCTCTCTGGAAACACCATATATTTT. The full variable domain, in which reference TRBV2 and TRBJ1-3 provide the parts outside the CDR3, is EPEVTQTPSHQVTQMGQEVILRCVPISNHLYFYWYRQILGQKVEFLVSFYNNEISEKSEIFDDQFSVERPDGSNFTLKIRSTKLEDSAMYFCASSEGALSGNTIYFGEGSWLTVV.

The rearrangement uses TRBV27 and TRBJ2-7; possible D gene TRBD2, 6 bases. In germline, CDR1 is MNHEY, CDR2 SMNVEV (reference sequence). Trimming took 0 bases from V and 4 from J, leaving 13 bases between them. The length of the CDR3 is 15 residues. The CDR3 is CASSLSGGLLYEQYF. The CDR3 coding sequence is TGTGCCAGCAGTTTATCGGGCGGACTACTATACGAGCAGTACTTC.

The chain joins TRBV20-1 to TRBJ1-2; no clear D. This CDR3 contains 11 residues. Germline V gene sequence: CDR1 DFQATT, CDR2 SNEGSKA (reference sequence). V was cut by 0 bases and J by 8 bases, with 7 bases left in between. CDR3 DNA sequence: TGCAGTGCTAGAGACCTCCCCGGCTACACCTTC. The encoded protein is CSARDLPGYTF.

The CDR3 loop reads CAWKTSGVWGTDTQYF. The CDR3 bases are TGTGCCTGGAAGACTAGCGGGGTGTGGGGTACAGATACGCAGTATTTT. This rearrangement joins TRBV30 to TRBJ2-3; 11 positions agree with TRBD2. V was pared by 4 bases and J by 3 bases, with 9 bases of the junction left unmatched. CDR3 size: 16 residues. Looked up from germline, CDR1 is GTSNPN and CDR2 is SVGIG (reference sequence).

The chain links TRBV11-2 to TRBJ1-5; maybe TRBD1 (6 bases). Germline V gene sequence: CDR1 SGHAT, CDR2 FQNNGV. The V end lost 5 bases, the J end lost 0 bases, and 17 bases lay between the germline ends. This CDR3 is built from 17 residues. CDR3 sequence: CASSPGQSGHSNQPQHF. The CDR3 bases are TGTGCCAGCAGCCCCGGACAGTCCGGGCATAGCAATCAGCCCCAGCATTTT.

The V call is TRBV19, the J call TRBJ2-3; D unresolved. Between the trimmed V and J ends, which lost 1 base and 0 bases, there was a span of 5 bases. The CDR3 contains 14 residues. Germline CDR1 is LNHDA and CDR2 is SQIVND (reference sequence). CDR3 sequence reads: CASSIGASTDTQYF. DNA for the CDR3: TGTGCCAGTAGTATAGGGGCTAGCACAGATACGCAGTATTTT.

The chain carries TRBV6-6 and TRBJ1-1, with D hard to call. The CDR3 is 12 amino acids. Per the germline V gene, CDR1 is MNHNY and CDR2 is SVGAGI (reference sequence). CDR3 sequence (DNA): TGTACAACGACTAGGGCGAACACTGAAGCTTTCTTT. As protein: CTTTRANTEAFF.

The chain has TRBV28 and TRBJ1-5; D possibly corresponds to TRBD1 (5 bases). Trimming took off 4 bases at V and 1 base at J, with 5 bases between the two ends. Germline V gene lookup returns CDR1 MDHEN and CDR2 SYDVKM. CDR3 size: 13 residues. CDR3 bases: TGTGCCAGCAGTTGGGGCAGCAATCAGCCCCAGCATTTT. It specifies CASSWGSNQPQHF.

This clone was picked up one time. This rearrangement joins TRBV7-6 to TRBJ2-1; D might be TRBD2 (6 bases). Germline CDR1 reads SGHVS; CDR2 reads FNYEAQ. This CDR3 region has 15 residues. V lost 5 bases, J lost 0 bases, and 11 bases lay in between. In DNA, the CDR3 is TGTGCCAGCAGCCGTAGCGGAAGCTCCTACAATGAGCAGTTCTTC. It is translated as CASSRSGSSYNEQFF.